These 7 T cell receptor beta chains share one sample of origin, sequenced in a study of cytomegalovirus exposure and HLA in healthy donors. PCR involved 60 Vbeta and 13 Jbeta primers. Some clones are missing from TCRdb's copy, which holds only in-frame ones; the method was immunoSEQ multiplex PCR. There are roughly 280,000 clones in the sample; around 66% occur only once, and 2% to 2.5% lies in the top ten. Specimen: PBMCs. Every receptor here comes from a female donor in good health and CMV-seronegative.

This chain links TRBV11-2 with TRBJ2-2; 9 bases line up with TRBD2. The CDR3 sequence is 16 residues long. With 5 bases clipped from V and 7 bases from J, the junction kept 11 bases outside the gene matches. CDR1 SGHAT and CDR2 FQNNGV come from the germline V gene. Here the CDR3 DNA reads TGTGCCAGCAGCGGACTAGCGACACGCACCGGCGGGGAGCTGTTTTTT. Protein: CASSGLATRTGGELFF.

This chain joins TRBV7-9 and TRBJ2-6; a weak D match, TRBD1 (6 bases). This CDR3 has 14 residues. Per the germline V gene, CDR1 is SEHNR and CDR2 is FQNEAQ (reference sequence). V was pared by 5 bases and J by 2 bases, with 7 bases between. The CDR3 spells CASSPGAGANVLTF. DNA of the CDR3: TGTGCCAGCAGCCCAGGGGCTGGGGCCAACGTCCTGACTTTC.

This chain joins TRBV18 and TRBJ2-7; 9 bases match TRBD2. The junction had 13 bases not matched to a gene; V was cut back by 6 bases and J by 4 bases. Germline lookup yields CDR1 KGHSH and CDR2 LQKENI. This CDR3 has 16 amino acids. In DNA, the CDR3 is TGTGCCAGCTCCCCGTTAGTTCTAGCGGGACCTTACGAGCAGTACTTC. Its translation is CASSPLVLAGPYEQYF.

The chain uses TRBV10-3 and TRBJ2-7; 8 nucleotides agree with TRBD1. Per germline, CDR1 ENHRY and CDR2 SYGVKD. The CDR3 loop spans 13 amino acids. V lost 6 bases, J lost 3 bases, and 4 bases stayed unmatched. CDR3 sequence: CAISGTGDYEQYF. CDR3 nucleotide sequence: TGTGCCATCAGCGGGACAGGTGACTACGAGCAGTACTTC.

This rearrangement joins TRBV18 to TRBJ2-7; D unresolved. Trimming took 6 bases from V and 1 from J, leaving 7 bases between them. Germline V lookup: CDR1 KGHSH, CDR2 LQKENI. CDR3 size: 12 residues. CDR3 amino acids: CASSGQSYEQYF. For the CDR3, the DNA is TGTGCCAGCTCGGGCCAGTCCTACGAGCAGTACTTC.

The CDR3 loop reads CASSRGLAANTGELFF. DNA for the CDR3: TGTGCCAGCAGCCGGGGACTAGCGGCGAACACCGGGGAGCTGTTTTTT. This sequence joins TRBV28 and TRBJ2-2; TRBD2 agrees at 11 bases. The CDR3 totals 16 residues. The germline gives CDR1 MDHEN, CDR2 SYDVKM. The ends lost 6 bases at V and 0 bases at J; junction bases unmatched: 3.

The J gene is TRBJ2-7, the V gene TRBV19; 10 nucleotides line up with TRBD1. There are 18 residues in the CDR3. Germline CDR1 LNHDA, CDR2 SQIVND (reference sequence). J lost 4 bases, V lost 3 bases, and 15 bases had no gene match. The chain's CDR3 is CASSMKMTGTGAWYEQYF. CDR3 bases: TGTGCCAGTAGTATGAAAATGACCGGGACAGGGGCCTGGTACGAGCAGTACTTC.